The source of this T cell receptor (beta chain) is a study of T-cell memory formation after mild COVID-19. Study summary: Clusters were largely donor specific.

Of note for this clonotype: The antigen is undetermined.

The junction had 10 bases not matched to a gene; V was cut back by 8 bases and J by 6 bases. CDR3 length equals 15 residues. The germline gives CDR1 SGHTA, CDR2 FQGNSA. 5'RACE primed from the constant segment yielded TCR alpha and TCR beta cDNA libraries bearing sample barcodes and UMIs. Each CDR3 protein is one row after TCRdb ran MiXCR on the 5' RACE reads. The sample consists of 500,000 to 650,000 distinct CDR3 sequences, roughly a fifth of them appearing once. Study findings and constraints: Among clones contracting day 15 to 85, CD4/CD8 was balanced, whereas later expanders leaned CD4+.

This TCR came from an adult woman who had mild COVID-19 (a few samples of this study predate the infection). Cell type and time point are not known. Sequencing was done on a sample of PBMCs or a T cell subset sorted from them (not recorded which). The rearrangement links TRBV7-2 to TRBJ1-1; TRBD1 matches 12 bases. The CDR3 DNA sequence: TGTGCCAGCGCCGACCCGGGACAGGGGGCCTCTGAAGCTTTCTTT. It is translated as CASADPGQGASEAFF.